This T cell receptor (beta chain) emerged from a study of TIL therapy for anti-PD-1-resistant metastatic lung cancer. Overall study: Tumors were harvested before any PD-1/PD-L1 blockade. Most patients had lung adenocarcinoma. Patients had a median age of almost 55 years (range roughly 35-80).

To note about this clone: Its antigen is still unknown.

Sequencing used immunoSEQ v3. TCRdb keeps only in-frame clones here, not all; method: immunoSEQ multiplex PCR. The sample lists 55,000 to 65,000 clones, around four fifths occurring once. Time point described: pre-treatment sample, taken before nivolumab and TIL therapy. Losses at the gene ends were 5 bases for V and 3 bases for J; bases not matched to a gene: 4. CDR1 SEHNR and CDR2 FQNEAQ come from the germline V gene (reference sequence). This CDR3 comprises 14 residues. Study results and limitations: The cohort had more treatment-naive, never-smoker and oncogene-addicted patients than typical.

Material: blood, obtained at baseline. V and J are TRBV7-9 and TRBJ2-5; 9 nucleotides line up with TRBD2. The origin of this receptor is a person between 25 and 80 years old with non-small cell lung cancer. CDR3 amino acids: CASSRTSAEETQYF. DNA of the CDR3: TGTGCCAGCAGCCGGACTAGCGCAGAAGAGACCCAGTACTTC.